This entry lists 2 T cell receptor beta chains sequenced from one sample in a study of T cell clusters in autoimmune cytopenias (dated by TCRdb to between 2018 and 2021). The instrument given in TCRdb is Illumina MiSeq. TRB rearrangements were amplified by multiplex PCR following a touch-down protocol, with the TRB-A and TRB-B primer pools mixed in one tube. Each CDR3 protein sequence appears as one entry after TCRdb reprocessed the reads, and no DNA is included. The sample's table lists a count of about 8,200 distinct CDR3 sequences. Of the sample, about 26% is held by the ten largest clones. Per sample, 250 ng of peripheral blood genomic DNA, 30,000 to 40,000 genome equivalents, was used for TRB amplification. What was sequenced was peripheral blood. All receptors come from a human donor with an autoimmune cytopenia or autoimmune hepatitis (not recorded which).

J is TRBJ1-5 and V is TRBV30; the D call from TCRdb, TRBD1, cannot be confirmed without DNA. This CDR3 region has 13 residues. Germline CDR1 is GTSNPN and CDR2 is SVGIG (reference sequence). The CDR3: CAWAQGSNQPQHF.

This rearrangement joins TRBV6-5 to TRBJ2-5; TCRdb's assignment of TRBD1 cannot be checked, as there is no DNA. The CDR3 length is 16 residues. Germline V gives CDR1 MNHEY, CDR2 SVGAGI. CDR3 sequence: CASRSYDRGDGETQYF.